This T cell receptor (beta chain) was documented in a study of blood T cell repertoires in COVID-19. This CDR3 spans 12 amino acids. Deletions cut 4 bases from V and 1 base from J, with 7 bases between. The germline gives CDR1 GTSNPN, CDR2 SVGIG (reference sequence). As originally analysed: It was from reference gene primer amplification that nucleated cell counts were estimated. TCRdb keeps only in-frame clones here, not all; method: immunoSEQ multiplex PCR. V and J calls and clone size are as listed in that table; D and trimming were resolved from the DNA. The table has 45,000 or so clones, 75% to 90% seen once.

This clonotype was obtained from a woman of 80 years or more with active COVID-19. The chain joins TRBV30 to TRBJ1-1, with D possibly matching TRBD1 (6 bases). The sample comprised peripheral blood. CDR3 loop: CAWTGANTEAFF. CDR3 coding DNA: TGTGCCTGGACAGGGGCGAACACTGAAGCTTTCTTT.